This TCR beta chain is from a study of control samples from healthy donors and cancer patients. Sequencing used immunoSEQ multiplex PCR; TCRdb keeps in-frame clones, though not all of them. This table holds tens of thousands of clones, about 88% found once. This CDR3 comprises 15 residues. V was pared by 4 bases and J by 7 bases, with 9 bases of the junction left unmatched. CDR1 and CDR2 (germline): SGHVS, FQNEAQ. The V call is TRBV7-8, the J call TRBJ2-1; 8 nucleotides match TRBD1. This sequence originates from a woman in her seventies in good health. The sample consisted of blood. CDR3 nucleotide sequence: TGTGCCAGCAGCTCAACGGACAGGGTTCGAAATGAGCAGTTCTTC. Encoded protein: CASSSTDRVRNEQFF.